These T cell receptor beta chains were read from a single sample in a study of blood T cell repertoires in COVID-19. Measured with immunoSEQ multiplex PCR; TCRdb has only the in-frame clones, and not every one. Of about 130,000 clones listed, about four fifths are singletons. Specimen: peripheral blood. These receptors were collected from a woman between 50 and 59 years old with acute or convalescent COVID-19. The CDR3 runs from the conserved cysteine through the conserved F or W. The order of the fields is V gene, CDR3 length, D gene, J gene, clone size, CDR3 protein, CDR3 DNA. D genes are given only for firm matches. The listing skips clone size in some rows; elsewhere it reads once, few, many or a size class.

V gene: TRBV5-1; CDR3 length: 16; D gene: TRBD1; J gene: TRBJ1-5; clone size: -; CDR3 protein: CASSLDPTGGNQPQHF; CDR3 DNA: TGCGCCAGCAGCTTGGATCCGACAGGGGGTAATCAGCCCCAGCATTTT
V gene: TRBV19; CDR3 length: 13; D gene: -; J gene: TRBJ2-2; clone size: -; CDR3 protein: CASSTAGPGELFF; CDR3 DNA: TGTGCCAGTAGTACAGCAGGCCCCGGGGAGCTGTTTTTT
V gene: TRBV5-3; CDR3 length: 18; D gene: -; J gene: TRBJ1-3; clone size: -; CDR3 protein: CARSLRLGGPSSGNTIYF; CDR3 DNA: TGTGCCAGAAGCTTGAGGTTGGGGGGTCCCAGCTCTGGAAACACCATATATTTT
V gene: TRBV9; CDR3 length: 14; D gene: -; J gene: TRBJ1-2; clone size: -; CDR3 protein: CASSVAQGFGGYTF; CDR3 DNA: TGTGCCAGCAGCGTAGCACAGGGCTTTGGTGGCTACACCTTC
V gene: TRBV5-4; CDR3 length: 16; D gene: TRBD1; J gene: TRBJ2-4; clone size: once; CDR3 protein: CASSLGTGGAKNIQYF; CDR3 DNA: TGTGCCAGCAGCTTGGGTACAGGGGGAGCCAAAAACATTCAGTACTTC
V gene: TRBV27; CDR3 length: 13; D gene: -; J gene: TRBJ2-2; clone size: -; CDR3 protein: CASSRDNPGELFF; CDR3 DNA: TGTGCCAGCAGTAGGGACAACCCCGGGGAGCTGTTTTTT
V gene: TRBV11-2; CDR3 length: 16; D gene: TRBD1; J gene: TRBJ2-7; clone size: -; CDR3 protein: CASSYPDGQGFYEQYF; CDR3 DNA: TGTGCCAGCAGCTATCCTGACGGACAGGGGTTTTACGAGCAGTACTTC
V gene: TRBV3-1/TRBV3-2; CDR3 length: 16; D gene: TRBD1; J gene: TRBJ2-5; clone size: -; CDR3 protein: CASSHRDRVFQETQYF; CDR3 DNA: TGTGCCAGCAGCCACCGGGACAGGGTTTTTCAAGAGACCCAGTACTTC
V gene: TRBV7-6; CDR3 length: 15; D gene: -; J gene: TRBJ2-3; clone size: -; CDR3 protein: CASSLGAGLADTQYF; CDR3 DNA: TGTGCCAGCAGCTTAGGTGCGGGGTTGGCAGATACGCAGTATTTT
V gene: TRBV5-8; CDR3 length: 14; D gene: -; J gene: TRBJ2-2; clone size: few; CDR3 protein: CASSFPPPAGELFF; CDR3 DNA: TGTGCCAGCAGCTTTCCCCCCCCAGCCGGGGAGCTGTTTTTT
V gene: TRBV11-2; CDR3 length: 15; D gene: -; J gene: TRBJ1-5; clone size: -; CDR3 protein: CASSLTLSGSQPQHF; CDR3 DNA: TGTGCCAGCAGCTTAACTCTGAGCGGGAGTCAGCCCCAGCATTTT
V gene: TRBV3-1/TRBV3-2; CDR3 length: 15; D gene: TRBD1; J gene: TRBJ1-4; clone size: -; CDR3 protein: CASSQGTGANEKLFF; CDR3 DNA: TGTGCCAGCAGCCAAGGGACAGGGGCTAATGAAAAACTGTTTTTT
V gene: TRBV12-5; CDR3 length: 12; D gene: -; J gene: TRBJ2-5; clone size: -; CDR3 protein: CASGTSRGTQYF; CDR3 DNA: TGTGCTAGTGGCACCTCTAGGGGGACCCAGTACTTC